This T cell receptor (beta chain) is drawn from a study of PD-L1 blockade in urothelial cancer. The overall study: The year 2014 saw patients start atezolizumab, 1,200 mg intravenously every 3 weeks. Analyzed time points were 3 weeks (second dose) and 6 weeks after therapy began.

This clone turned up a few times. Described time point: peripheral blood 6 weeks after treatment start. Locally advanced or metastatic urothelial carcinoma was present in patients. The authors spiked synthetic TCR analog templates into each PCR. The assay was immunoSEQ multiplex PCR, and TCRdb's table has in-frame clones only and misses some. Counted here are about 51,000 clones, approximately 90% occurring once; the ten biggest clones make up 2.4%. This CDR3 comprises 11 residues. V was shortened by 6 bases and J by 2 bases, with 7 bases between the two germline ends. CDR1 is SQVTM and CDR2 is ANQGSEA in the germline V gene.

The source of this sequence is a man aged 55-75 years with urothelial cancer. Specimen: PBMCs, collected around atezolizumab (anti-PD-L1) treatment. V gene TRBV29-1 combines with J gene TRBJ2-5; a weak D match, TRBD2 (6 bases). The CDR3 nucleotides are TGCAGCGTCCGGGAGCAAGAGACCCAGTACTTC. Protein: CSVREQETQYF.